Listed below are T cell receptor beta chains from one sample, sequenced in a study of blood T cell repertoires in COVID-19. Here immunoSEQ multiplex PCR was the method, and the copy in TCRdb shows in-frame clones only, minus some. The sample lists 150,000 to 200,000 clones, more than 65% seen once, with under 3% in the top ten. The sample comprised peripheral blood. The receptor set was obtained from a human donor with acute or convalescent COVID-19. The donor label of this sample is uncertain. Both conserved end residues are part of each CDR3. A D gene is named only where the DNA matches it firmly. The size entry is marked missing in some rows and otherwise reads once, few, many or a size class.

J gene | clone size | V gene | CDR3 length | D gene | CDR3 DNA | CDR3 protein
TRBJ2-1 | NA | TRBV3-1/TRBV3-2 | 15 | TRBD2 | TGTGCCAGCAGCCCCCCTTCTAGCGGTTACAATGAGCAGTTCTTC | CASSPPSSGYNEQFF
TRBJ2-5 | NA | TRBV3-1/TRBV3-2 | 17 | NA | TGTGCCAGCAGCCAAGAGGGGCGCCAGGTCGGGCAAGAGACCCAGTACTTC | CASSQEGRQVGQETQYF
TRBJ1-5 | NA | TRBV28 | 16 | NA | TGTGCCAGCAGTCCCCGGTACGTAGTCGCCCAGGAGCCCCAGCATTTT | CASSPRYVVAQEPQHF
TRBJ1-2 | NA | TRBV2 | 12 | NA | TGTGCCAGCAGTGAAAGGAGGTATGGCTACACCTTC | CASSERRYGYTF
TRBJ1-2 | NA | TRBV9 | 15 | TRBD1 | TGTGCCAGCAGCGTAGGGACAGGTGAATCAGGTGGCTACACCTTC | CASSVGTGESGGYTF
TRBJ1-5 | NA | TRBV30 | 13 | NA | TGTGCCTTTTCGGGCGGGAGCAATCAGCCCCAGCATTTT | CAFSGGSNQPQHF
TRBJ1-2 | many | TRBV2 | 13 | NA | TGTGCCAGCAGGGGAACCTTCAGGGGTGGCTACACCTTC | CASRGTFRGGYTF
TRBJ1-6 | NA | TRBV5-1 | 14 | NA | TGCGCCAGCAGCTTGGGCAGGGGCAGTTCACCCCTCCACTTT | CASSLGRGSSPLHF
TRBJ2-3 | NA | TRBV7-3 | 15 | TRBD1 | TGTGCCAGCAGCTCGGGGACAGCCGGGTCAGATACGCAGTATTTT | CASSSGTAGSDTQYF
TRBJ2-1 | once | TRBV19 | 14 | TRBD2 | TGTGCCAGTAGTATGACTAGCGGGGTCCTTGAGCAGTTCTTC | CASSMTSGVLEQFF
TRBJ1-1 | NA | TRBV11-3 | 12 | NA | TGTGCCAGCAGCTCCAGGGGCTCTGAAGCTTTCTTT | CASSSRGSEAFF
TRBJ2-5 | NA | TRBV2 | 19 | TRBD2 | TGTGCCAGCACGATTTTGTCCCGGGGGGGTCGGGCAAAAGAAGAGACCCAGTACTTC | CASTILSRGGRAKEETQYF
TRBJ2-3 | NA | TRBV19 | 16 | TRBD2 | TGTGCCAGTAGTATGTTAGCGGGGGGGTTCACAGATACGCAGTATTTT | CASSMLAGGFTDTQYF
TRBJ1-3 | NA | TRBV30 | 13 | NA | TGTGCCTGGAGTGGGAGCTCTGGAAACACCATATATTTT | CAWSGSSGNTIYF
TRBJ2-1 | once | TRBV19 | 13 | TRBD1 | TGTGCCAGTAGTACCCGAAGACAGGGTTCGCAGTTCTTC | CASSTRRQGSQFF
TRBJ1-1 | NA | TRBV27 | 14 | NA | TGTGCCAGCAGTATACCGGACGGGAAGACTGAAGCTTTCTTT | CASSIPDGKTEAFF
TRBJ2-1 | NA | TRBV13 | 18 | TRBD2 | TGTGCCAGCAGCTATGGACTAGCGGGGGGTTCAACCTACAATGAGCAGTTCTTC | CASSYGLAGGSTYNEQFF
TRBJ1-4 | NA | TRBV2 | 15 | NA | TGTGCCAGCAGTGCTATATGGAGGGGAGGTGAAAAACTGTTTTTT | CASSAIWRGGEKLFF
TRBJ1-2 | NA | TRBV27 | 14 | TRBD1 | TGTGCCAGCAGTTACAGGGGGCGCGAATATGGCTACACCTTC | CASSYRGREYGYTF
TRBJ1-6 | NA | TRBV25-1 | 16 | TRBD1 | TGTGCCAGCAGTGACCACAGGGGTACCTATAATTCACCCCTCCACTTT | CASSDHRGTYNSPLHF
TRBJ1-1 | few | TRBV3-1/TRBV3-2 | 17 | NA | TGTGCCAGCAGCCAAGTAAAACAGGGAGGGGTGAACACTGAAGCTTTCTTT | CASSQVKQGGVNTEAFF
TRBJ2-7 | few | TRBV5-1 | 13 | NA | TGCGCCAGCAGCTCGGGCCCTAGGGGCGAGCAGTACTTC | CASSSGPRGEQYF
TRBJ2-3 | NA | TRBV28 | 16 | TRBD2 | TGTGCCAGCAGGCCAAGTGGGACTAGCGGGCGGGATACGCAGTATTTT | CASRPSGTSGRDTQYF
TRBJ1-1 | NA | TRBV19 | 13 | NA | TGTGCCAAGAGCGGGGTAGGGAACACTGAAGCTTTCTTT | CAKSGVGNTEAFF
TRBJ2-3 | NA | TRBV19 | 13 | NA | TGTGCCAGTAAACCAGGGAGCACAGATACGCAGTATTTT | CASKPGSTDTQYF
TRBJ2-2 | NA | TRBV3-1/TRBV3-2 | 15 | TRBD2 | TGTGCCAGCAGTTTTGAGCGGGGGATATCCGGGGAGCTGTTTTTT | CASSFERGISGELFF
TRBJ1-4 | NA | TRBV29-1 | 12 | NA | TGCAGCGCCCGGGAGGGTGTTGGAAAACTGTTTTTT | CSAREGVGKLFF